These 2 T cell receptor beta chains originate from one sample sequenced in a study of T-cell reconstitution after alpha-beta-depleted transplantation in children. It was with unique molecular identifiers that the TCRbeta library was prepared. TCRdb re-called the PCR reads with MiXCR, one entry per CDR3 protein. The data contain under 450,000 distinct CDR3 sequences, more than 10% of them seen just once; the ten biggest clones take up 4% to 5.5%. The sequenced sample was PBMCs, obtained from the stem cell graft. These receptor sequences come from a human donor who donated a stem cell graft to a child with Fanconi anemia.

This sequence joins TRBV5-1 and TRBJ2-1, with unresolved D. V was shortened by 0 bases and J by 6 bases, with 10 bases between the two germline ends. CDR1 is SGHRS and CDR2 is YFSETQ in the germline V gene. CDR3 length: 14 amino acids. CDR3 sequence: CASSLGSSGNEQFF. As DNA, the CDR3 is TGCGCCAGCAGCTTGGGATCTTCGGGCAATGAGCAGTTCTTC.

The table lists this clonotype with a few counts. CDR3 sequence (DNA): TGTGCTAGTGGACAGGGGGATAGGATGAACACTGAAGCTTTCTTT. It encodes CASGQGDRMNTEAFF. The rearrangement uses TRBV12-5 and TRBJ1-1; 8 nucleotides line up with TRBD1. The germline V gene encodes CDR1 LGHNT and CDR2 FRNRAP. The length of the CDR3 is 15 residues. The junction had 6 bases not matched to a gene; V was cut back by 6 bases and J by 0 bases.